This T cell receptor (beta chain) was sequenced during a study of PD-1 blockade in mismatch repair-deficient tumors. Trimming removed 0 bases from V and 0 bases from J, with 11 bases in between. CDR1 and CDR2 (germline): SGDLS, YYNGEE. This CDR3 spans 16 amino acids. This clone was seen once. Assay: immunoSEQ multiplex PCR; the TCRdb copy retains only in-frame clones and omits some. This table has about 84,000 clones, about 84% appearing once. V and J are TRBV9 and TRBJ2-3; perhaps D is TRBD1 or TRBD2 (5 bases each). The material sequenced was peripheral blood, taken 12 weeks after starting pembrolizumab. The clonotype originates from an adult with mismatch repair-deficient cancer. This CDR3 is CASSVAGRDSTDTQYF. In DNA, the CDR3 is TGTGCCAGCAGCGTAGCGGGACGGGATAGCACAGATACGCAGTATTTT.